Below, 3 T cell receptor beta chains from the same sample are listed, as sequenced in a study of T cells in Graves' hyperthyroidism and ophthalmopathy. It was RNA transcripts that yielded the amplified TCR beta CDR3 regions. First-round RT-PCR of the TCR CDR3 relied on the HTBI primer set. Using its own MiXCR run on the multiplex PCR reads, TCRdb lists one record per CDR3 protein. Here the sample spans 400,000 to 500,000 distinct CDR3 sequences, around an eighth being singletons. Sequenced input: blood. Source of these receptors: a woman between 18 and 29 years old with Graves' hyperthyroidism.

This clonotype appeared a few times. The genes are TRBV7-2 and TRBJ2-2; possibly TRBD2 for D (6 bases). Trimming removed 2 bases from V and 3 bases from J, with 16 bases in between. CDR1 is SGHTA and CDR2 is FQGNSA in the germline V gene. The CDR3 loop spans 17 amino acids. CDR3: CASSLFTGTLYTGELFF. The CDR3 bases are TGTGCCAGCAGCTTATTCACCGGGACTTTGTACACCGGGGAGCTGTTTTTT.

This clonotype was seen more than once but under ten times. The chain carries TRBV6-1 and TRBJ1-2; a possible D gene is TRBD1 (6 bases). Per the germline V gene, CDR1 is MNHNS and CDR2 is SASEGT. The germline V and J ends were trimmed by 5 bases and 4 bases, with 14 bases remaining between them. The CDR3 is made up of 14 amino acids. CDR3 residues: CASSYRDTLYGYTF. The CDR3 DNA is TGTGCCAGCAGTTACCGGGACACCCTCTATGGCTACACCTTC.

The J gene is TRBJ1-3, the V gene TRBV19, with no clear D. Germline CDR1 reads LNHDA; CDR2 reads SQIVND (reference sequence). Trimming stripped 7 bases from V and 0 bases from J, with 10 bases between. This CDR3 has 14 residues. The CDR3 sequence: CASISRFSGNTIYF. The CDR3 nucleotides are TGTGCCAGTATCTCAAGGTTCTCTGGAAACACCATATATTTT.